Listed here are 24 T cell receptor beta chains from one sample, sequenced in a study of blood T cell repertoires in COVID-19. Measured with immunoSEQ multiplex PCR; TCRdb has only the in-frame clones, and not every one. The table shows under 110,000 clones, with about 90% occurring only once. The sequencing input was peripheral blood. All receptors derive from a man aged 50-59 years with acute or convalescent COVID-19.

The chain has TRBV7-8 and TRBJ1-4; tentatively, D is TRBD1 (5 bases). Trimming left V 0 bases short and J 11 bases short, with 13 bases between. Germline CDR1 and CDR2: SGHVS and FQNEAQ. The CDR3 covers 14 residues. In DNA form, the CDR3 reads TGTGCCAGCAGCTTAGCGCTAGGGCAGGGCAAACTGTTTTTT. It codes for CASSLALGQGKLFF.

This chain connects TRBV7-2 to TRBJ2-5; 8 bases map to TRBD2. The CDR3 contains 16 residues. Trimming took 1 base from V and 5 from J; bases not matched to a gene: 9. Germline lookup yields CDR1 SGHTA and CDR2 FQGNSA. CDR3 DNA sequence: TGTGCCAGCAGCTTAGTGGGCGGGGGGTCCTGGGAGACCCAGTACTTC. As protein: CASSLVGGGSWETQYF. Looking up the rest from reference TRBV7-2 and TRBJ2-5 gives the full variable domain: GAGVSQSPSNKVTEKGKDVELRCDPISGHTALYWYRQSLGQGLEFLIYFQGNSAPDKSGLPSDRFSAERTGGSVSTLTIQRTQQEDSAVYLCASSLVGGGSWETQYFGPGTRLLVL.

V usage is TRBV11-3 and J usage is TRBJ2-5, with D perhaps matching TRBD1 (6 bases). Trimming cost V 5 bases and J 2 bases, with 9 bases left between them. Germline V gene data show CDR1 as SGHNT and CDR2 as YENEEA. The CDR3 has 13 residues. The CDR3 loop reads CASSKGVQETQYF. The CDR3 DNA is TGTGCCAGCAGCAAGGGGGTGCAAGAGACCCAGTACTTC.

This chain joins TRBV11-2 and TRBJ2-2; D remains unclear. V lost 6 bases, J lost 0 bases, and 11 bases lay in between. CDR1 is SGHAT, CDR2 FQNNGV, per germline. This CDR3 is built from 15 residues. CDR3 in DNA: TGTGCCAGCAGTCTCGGGTCCGCGAACACCGGGGAGCTGTTTTTT. It specifies CASSLGSANTGELFF.

The rearrangement joins TRBV11-3 to TRBJ1-1; TRBD1 might be the D (6 bases). The germline CDR1 and CDR2 sequences are SGHNT and YENEEA. There are 16 residues in the CDR3. V lost 0 bases to trimming and J lost 0 bases, with 11 bases between them. DNA of the CDR3: TGTGCCAGCAGCTTAGATTTCGACAGGCTGAACACTGAAGCTTTCTTT. Translated, it gives CASSLDFDRLNTEAFF.

This sequence joins TRBV30 and TRBJ2-3, with 12 bases lining up with TRBD2. V lost 4 bases to trimming and J lost 0 bases; unmatched junction nucleotides: 5. This CDR3 is built from 16 residues. From germline, CDR1 is GTSNPN and CDR2 SVGIG (reference sequence). CDR3 coding DNA: TGTGCCTGGAAGACACTAGCGGGGGGAAGCACAGATACGCAGTATTTT. Protein sequence: CAWKTLAGGSTDTQYF.

V and J are TRBV4-1 and TRBJ2-2; D is perhaps TRBD1 (5 bases). Trimming cost V 1 base and J 0 bases, with 9 bases left between them. The CDR3 is 16 amino acids. CDR1 is MGHRA and CDR2 is YSYEKL in the germline V gene. DNA for the CDR3: TGCGCCAGCAGCCAAGTCCAGGGAACGAACACCGGGGAGCTGTTTTTT. This sequence encodes CASSQVQGTNTGELFF.

The CDR3 loop is CASSIADRGNEQFF. The CDR3 region has the DNA TGTGCCAGTAGTATAGCAGACAGGGGAAATGAGCAGTTCTTC. The chain carries TRBV19 and TRBJ2-1; 8 positions agree with TRBD1. Germline V gene sequence: CDR1 LNHDA, CDR2 SQIVND (reference sequence). CDR3 length: 14 amino acids. V lost 1 base and J lost 7; bases outside the gene matches: 3.

The chain links TRBV2 to TRBJ2-7; weak D call: TRBD2 (6 bases). The CDR3 length is 15 residues. Trimming cost V 3 bases and J 1 base, with 13 bases left between them. Germline V gene lookup returns CDR1 SNHLY and CDR2 FYNNEI. CDR3 sequence reads: CASSEELARSYEQYF. CDR3 sequence (DNA): TGTGCCAGCAGTGAGGAGCTAGCGAGGTCCTACGAGCAGTACTTC.

The chain carries TRBV3-1 (or the pseudogene TRBV3-2) and TRBJ1-3; D remains unclear. CDR3 size: 16 residues. CDR1 and CDR2 (germline): LGHDT, YNNKEL (reference sequence). V was trimmed by 4 bases and J by 6 bases, leaving 19 bases between them. The CDR3 DNA reads as TGTGCCAGCAGCCCTACCCCCCTGCAGGTCCCAAACACCATATATTTT. This encodes CASSPTPLQVPNTIYF.

The chain recombines TRBV5-4 with TRBJ1-1; D unclear. V was trimmed by 3 bases and J by 1 base, leaving 10 bases between them. The CDR3 has 14 residues. CDR1 and CDR2 from the germline V gene are SGHNT and YYREEE (reference sequence). The CDR3 region is CASSSPETNTEAFF. Here the CDR3 DNA reads TGTGCCAGCAGCTCCCCAGAAACGAACACTGAAGCTTTCTTT. The entire variable domain, with the rest obtained from reference TRBV5-4 and TRBJ1-1, is as follows: ETGVTQSPTHLIKTRGQQVTLRCSSQSGHNTVSWYQQALGQGPQFIFQYYREEENGRGNFPPRFSGLQFPNYSSELNVNALELDDSALYLCASSSPETNTEAFFGQGTRLTVV.

The V and J genes are TRBV7-8 and TRBJ2-4; D not resolved. With 1 base removed from V and 1 base from J, the gap between germline ends came to 11 bases. Looked up from germline, CDR1 is SGHVS and CDR2 is FQNEAQ. There are 16 residues in the CDR3. The CDR3 sequence: CASSLEPVLAKNIQYF. CDR3 DNA sequence: TGTGCCAGCAGCTTAGAACCGGTCCTGGCCAAAAACATTCAGTACTTC.

The chain couples TRBV9 to TRBJ2-1; 10 positions agree with TRBD2. In germline, CDR1 is SGDLS, CDR2 YYNGEE. After removal of 0 bases from V and 4 bases from J, the junction contained 7 bases not matched to a gene. CDR3 size: 17 residues. CDR3 loop: CASSVEAQRGGYNEQFF. The CDR3 DNA is TGTGCCAGCAGCGTAGAGGCCCAGCGGGGGGGTTACAATGAGCAGTTCTTC.

The V and J genes are TRBV9 and TRBJ1-1, with D possibly matching TRBD1 (6 bases). The CDR3 sequence is 15 residues long. Trimming cost V 4 bases and J 3 bases, with 16 bases left between them. Germline CDR1 is SGDLS and CDR2 is YYNGEE. CDR3 residues: CASSNRLGADTEAFF. The CDR3 coding sequence is TGTGCCAGCAGCAATCGGCTGGGGGCGGACACTGAAGCTTTCTTT.

V is TRBV14 and J is TRBJ2-7; 8 positions agree with TRBD1. CDR3 length: 16 residues. Germline V gene sequence: CDR1 SGHDN, CDR2 FVKESK. V was clipped by 5 bases and J by 4 bases; unmatched bases: 13. CDR3 region: CASSTTGQGIGYEQYF. CDR3 nucleotides: TGTGCCAGCAGCACTACCGGACAGGGAATTGGATACGAGCAGTACTTC.

The CDR3 DNA reads as TGTGCCAGCGAAACAGGGGGATATGGCTACACCTTC. It specifies CASETGGYGYTF. The chain combines TRBV28 with TRBJ1-2, with 8 bases identical to TRBD1. The CDR3 is 12 amino acids. With 8 bases clipped from V and 5 bases from J, the junction kept 4 bases outside the gene matches. Germline values: CDR1 MDHEN, CDR2 SYDVKM.

The genes are TRBV3-1 (or the pseudogene TRBV3-2) and TRBJ1-4, with 7 bases fitting TRBD1. Germline CDR1 reads LGHDT; CDR2 reads YNNKEL (reference sequence). The J segment lost 4 bases and the V segment lost 4 bases, leaving 3 bases of the junction unmatched. CDR3 size: 14 residues. In nucleotides, the CDR3 is TGTGCCAGCAGCCGGGGACAGCTTAATGAAAAACTGTTTTTT. It specifies CASSRGQLNEKLFF.

The rearrangement uses TRBV18 and TRBJ1-5; the match to TRBD1 covers 7 bases. CDR1 and CDR2 from the germline V gene are KGHSH and LQKENI. V lost 2 bases and J lost 0; bases outside the gene matches: 10. The CDR3 length is 18 residues. CDR3 DNA: TGTGCCAGCTCACCATTACGAGGGACAGACGATAGCAATCAGCCCCAGCATTTT. This gives the protein CASSPLRGTDDSNQPQHF.

The chain joins TRBV11-3 to TRBJ2-7, with D perhaps TRBD1 (5 bases). From germline, CDR1 is SGHNT and CDR2 YENEEA. The V gene lost 3 bases and the J gene lost 3 bases, with 9 bases spanning the gap. The CDR3 length is 13 residues. This CDR3 reads CASSFGQGYEQYF. CDR3 bases: TGTGCCAGCAGCTTCGGCCAGGGCTACGAGCAGTACTTC.

This clone was detected only once. The V and J genes are TRBV29-1 and TRBJ1-1; D gene ambiguous. Trimming took off 5 bases at V and 5 bases at J, with 15 bases between the two ends. This CDR3 has 13 amino acids. Germline V lookup: CDR1 SQVTM, CDR2 ANQGSEA. CDR3 in DNA: TGCAGCGTTAAGACTGCGGTAGTAACTGAAGCTTTCTTT. Amino acids: CSVKTAVVTEAFF.

About this clone: Within the sample, other DNA sequences also encode this same CDR3. The V gene is TRBV3-1 (or the pseudogene TRBV3-2), the J gene TRBJ1-1, with D unresolved. In germline, CDR1 is LGHDT, CDR2 YNNKEL (reference sequence). V lost 6 bases and J 1 base, leaving 3 bases between the germline ends. This CDR3 spans 11 amino acids. CDR3 nucleotides: TGTGCCAGCAGGAGGAACACTGAAGCTTTCTTT. This codes for CASRRNTEAFF.

This clone is a singleton in its sample. This sequence joins TRBV28 and TRBJ1-5; 10 nucleotides line up with TRBD1. This CDR3 is built from 16 residues. The V gene's germline CDR1 is MDHEN and CDR2 SYDVKM. Trimming cost V 4 bases and J 6 bases; bases outside gene matches: 9. The CDR3 DNA sequence: TGTGCCAGCAGTTCTGACAGGGGGCGGTTGGGTCAGCCCCAGCATTTT. Translating it yields CASSSDRGRLGQPQHF.

This chain connects TRBV19 to TRBJ1-1; 11 positions match TRBD1. Germline lookup yields CDR1 LNHDA and CDR2 SQIVND (reference sequence). There are 16 residues in the CDR3. V was clipped by 2 bases and J by 3 bases; unmatched bases: 5. The CDR3 sequence is CASSISGTGGHTEAFF. The DNA for the CDR3 is TGTGCCAGTAGTATATCCGGGACAGGGGGTCACACTGAAGCTTTCTTT.

This chain joins TRBV19 and TRBJ1-1; 7 positions match TRBD1. This CDR3 is built from 14 residues. Germline CDR1 is LNHDA and CDR2 is SQIVND (reference sequence). V lost 6 bases, J lost 2 bases, and 6 bases stayed unmatched. This chain's CDR3 is CASRATGPNTEAFF. In DNA, the CDR3 is TGTGCCAGTAGGGCGACAGGGCCCAACACTGAAGCTTTCTTT.